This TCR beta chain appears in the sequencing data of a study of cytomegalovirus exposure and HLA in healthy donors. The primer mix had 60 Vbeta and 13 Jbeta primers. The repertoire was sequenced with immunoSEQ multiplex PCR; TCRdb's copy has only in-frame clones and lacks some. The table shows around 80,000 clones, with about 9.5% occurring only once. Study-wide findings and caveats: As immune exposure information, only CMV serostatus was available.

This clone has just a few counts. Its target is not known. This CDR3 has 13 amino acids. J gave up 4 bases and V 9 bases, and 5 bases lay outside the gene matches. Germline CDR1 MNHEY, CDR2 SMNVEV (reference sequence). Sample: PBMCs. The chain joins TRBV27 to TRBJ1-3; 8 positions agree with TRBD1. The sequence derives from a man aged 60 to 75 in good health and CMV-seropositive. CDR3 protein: CARTTGVGNTIYF. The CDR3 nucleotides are TGTGCCAGAACGACAGGGGTGGGAAACACCATATATTTT.